The 21 T cell receptor beta chains reported below all come from one sample, sequenced in a study of blood T cells in healthy people across ages. The authors ran a second PCR of roughly 6 to 11 cycles using a sample-barcoded 5' primer and a J-beta primer mix. TCRdb called the 5' RACE reads again in MiXCR, with one record for every CDR3 protein. The top ten clones hold about 11% of a sample with 1.5 million to 2 million distinct CDR3 sequences, about 31% of them seen once. Sequenced input: blood. All receptors derive from a woman aged 30 to 39 in good health.

This chain uses TRBV5-1 with TRBJ2-1, with D perhaps given as TRBD1 or TRBD2 (5 bases each). Trimming pared 0 bases from V and 3 bases from J, leaving 13 bases between. This CDR3 spans 16 amino acids. CDR1 is SGHRS and CDR2 is YFSETQ in the germline V gene. CDR3: CASSLEGTLLYNEQFF. DNA for the CDR3: TGCGCCAGCAGCTTGGAGGGGACGCTTCTCTACAATGAGCAGTTCTTC.

V gene TRBV9 combines with J gene TRBJ2-1, with unresolved D. CDR3 length: 16 residues. Germline loops: CDR1 SGDLS, CDR2 YYNGEE. Trimming pared 0 bases from V and 7 bases from J, leaving 17 bases between. The DNA for the CDR3 is TGTGCCAGCAGCGTAGGTGGAAGCGCCTTGGGGAATGAGCAGTTCTTC. This sequence encodes CASSVGGSALGNEQFF.

The chain couples TRBV24-1 to TRBJ2-7, with D perhaps matching TRBD2 (5 bases). Between the trimmed V and J ends, which lost 9 bases and 2 bases, there was a span of 13 bases. This CDR3 is built from 13 residues. CDR1 is KGHDR and CDR2 is SFDVKD in the germline V gene. This chain's CDR3 is CATASLNPYEQYF. CDR3 bases: TGTGCCACCGCTAGCCTAAACCCCTACGAGCAGTACTTC.

This clonotype was observed at least ten times. V usage is TRBV28 and J usage is TRBJ1-6, with no clear D. V was clipped by 5 bases and J by 7 bases, with 21 bases between them. Germline V CDR1 and CDR2: MDHEN, SYDVKM. CDR3 size: 17 residues. The CDR3, as DNA: TGTGCCAGCAGTCCACCACCAAGGGTCAGAACAAATTCACCCCTCCACTTT. It codes for CASSPPPRVRTNSPLHF.

The chain recombines TRBV11-2 with TRBJ2-5, with D possibly called TRBD1 or TRBD2 (5 bases each). Trimming pared 7 bases from V and 2 bases from J, leaving 14 bases between. The CDR3 is 14 residues long. The V gene's germline CDR1 is SGHAT and CDR2 FQNNGV. The CDR3 here is CASTLGVGQETQYF. The CDR3 bases are TGTGCCAGCACCCTGGGGGTCGGGCAAGAGACCCAGTACTTC.

The chain couples TRBV30 to TRBJ1-5; perhaps TRBD1 as D (5 bases). The CDR3 is 12 residues long. Trimming stripped 2 bases from V and 11 bases from J, with 13 bases between. CDR1 and CDR2 (germline): GTSNPN, SVGIG (reference sequence). In nucleotides, the CDR3 is TGTGCCTGGAGTTCCCCACGAGGGGCCCAGCATTTT. It codes for CAWSSPRGAQHF.

The J gene is TRBJ1-5, the V gene TRBV4-1; D gene uncertain. Trimming shortened V by 1 base and J by 1 base, and 11 bases separated the two germline ends. Germline V CDR1 and CDR2: MGHRA, YSYEKL. The CDR3 sequence is 16 residues long. The chain's CDR3 is CASSQASYGSNQPQHF. The CDR3 coding sequence is TGCGCCAGCAGCCAAGCTTCCTACGGGAGCAATCAGCCCCAGCATTTT.

The chain couples TRBV20-1 to TRBJ1-2; D remains unclear. Germline V gives CDR1 DFQATT, CDR2 SNEGSKA (reference sequence). The CDR3 spans 14 residues. Trimming cost V 3 bases and J 1 base, with 12 bases left between them. As DNA, the CDR3 is TGCAGTGCTAGTGACCAGGTCTATAACTATGGCTACACCTTC. This translates into CSASDQVYNYGYTF.

V usage is TRBV24-1 and J usage is TRBJ2-7; maybe TRBD2 (5 bases). CDR3 length: 13 amino acids. V lost 5 bases and J lost 1, with 8 bases in between. CDR1 is KGHDR, CDR2 SFDVKD, per germline. DNA of the CDR3: TGTGCCACCAGTGCGAGCGGATCCTACGAGCAGTACTTC. Amino acid sequence: CATSASGSYEQYF.

This clonotype has just a few counts. The CDR3 DNA is TGTGCCAGCAGCTTAACGCTAGCCCATGAGCAGTTCTTC. Translating it yields CASSLTLAHEQFF. J is TRBJ2-1 and V is TRBV7-3; tentatively, D is TRBD2 (5 bases). V dropped 0 bases and J dropped 8 bases, with 8 bases sitting between them. Germline V gene lookup returns CDR1 SGHTA and CDR2 FQGTGA. The length of the CDR3 is 13 residues.

The CDR3 spells CASSYGGTSGGTDTQYF. CDR3 coding DNA: TGTGCCAGCAGTTACGGGGGGACTAGCGGGGGCACAGATACGCAGTATTTT. This chain links TRBV6-2 or TRBV6-3 with TRBJ2-3; 13 bases are shared with TRBD2. J gave up 1 base and V 2 bases, and 3 bases lay outside the gene matches. CDR1 MNHEY and CDR2 SVGEGT come from the germline V gene. This CDR3 contains 17 residues.

The V and J genes are TRBV9 and TRBJ2-1, with D perhaps TRBD1 (5 bases). CDR1 is SGDLS and CDR2 is YYNGEE in the germline V gene. The CDR3 loop spans 15 amino acids. The V and J ends lost 3 bases and 3 bases respectively, with 13 bases between them. The CDR3 DNA reads TGTGCCAGCAGCGCGACAGTCCATTACTACAATGAGCAGTTCTTC. It is translated as CASSATVHYYNEQFF. The whole variable domain, filled in from reference TRBV9 and TRBJ2-1, reads DSGVTQTPKHLITATGQRVTLRCSPRSGDLSVYWYQQSLDQGLQFLIQYYNGEERAKGNILERFSAQQFPDLHSELNLSSLELGDSALYFCASSATVHYYNEQFFGPGTRLTVL.

This clonotype was seen only once. In DNA form, the CDR3 reads TGCGCCAGCAGCTCGTACCCCTCCCAAGAGACCCAGTACTTC. Residues: CASSSYPSQETQYF. V is TRBV5-1 and J is TRBJ2-5; D unclear. Trimming stripped 3 bases from V and 1 base from J, with 10 bases between. This CDR3 region has 14 residues. Germline-derived CDR1 and CDR2 are SGHRS and YFSETQ.

This clonotype was seen more than once but under ten times. V usage is TRBV10-3 and J usage is TRBJ1-4; D remains unclear. Trimming removed 0 bases at V and 7 bases at J, with 6 bases between. Looked up from germline, CDR1 is ENHRY and CDR2 is SYGVKD. This CDR3 comprises 13 residues. CDR3 region: CAISESGVEKLFF. Here the CDR3 DNA reads TGTGCCATCAGTGAGTCTGGGGTTGAAAAACTGTTTTTT.

Only a few counts were recorded for this clonotype. DNA for the CDR3: TGTGCCAGCAGTTCGACCACAGTCGGCAATCAGCCCCAGCATTTT. Translating gives CASSSTTVGNQPQHF. This chain links TRBV6-5 with TRBJ1-5, with D unclear. Germline V CDR1 and CDR2: MNHEY, SVGAGI. Deletions cut 4 bases from V and 2 bases from J, with 12 bases between. This CDR3 comprises 15 residues.

V gene TRBV7-8 combines with J gene TRBJ2-1; 13 nucleotides agree with TRBD2. Trimming cost V 4 bases and J 4 bases; bases outside gene matches: 7. This CDR3 has 17 residues. CDR1 is SGHVS and CDR2 is FQNEAQ in the germline V gene. The CDR3 sequence: CASSSELAGGPYNEQFF. The CDR3 region has the DNA TGTGCCAGCAGCTCGGAACTAGCGGGAGGGCCTTACAATGAGCAGTTCTTC.

V gene TRBV5-1 combines with J gene TRBJ2-5, with D possibly being TRBD2 (5 bases). Trimming removed 4 bases from V and 11 bases from J, with 18 bases in between. The CDR3 is 13 residues long. Per the germline V gene, CDR1 is SGHRS and CDR2 is YFSETQ. The DNA for the CDR3 is TGCGCCAGCAGCCTCGGGATCCCCTACAAGCAGTACTTC. Residues: CASSLGIPYKQYF. Drawing the rest from reference TRBV5-1 and TRBJ2-5, the complete variable domain is KAGVTQTPRYLIKTRGQQVTLSCSPISGHRSVSWYQQTPGQGLQFLFEYFSETQRNKGNFPGRFSGRQFSNSRSEMNVSTLELGDSALYLCASSLGIPYKQYFGPGTRLLVL.

The chain employs TRBV20-1 and TRBJ1-1; no clear D. Germline values: CDR1 DFQATT, CDR2 SNEGSKA (reference sequence). The length of the CDR3 is 12 residues. Deletions cut 6 bases from V and 1 base from J, with 9 bases between. Here the CDR3 DNA reads TGCAGTGCATACGAACAGAACACTGAAGCTTTCTTT. It specifies CSAYEQNTEAFF.

The J gene is TRBJ2-3, the V gene TRBV2; D perhaps matches TRBD2 (7 bases). CDR3 length: 16 residues. CDR1 and CDR2 from the germline V gene are SNHLY and FYNNEI. Between the trimmed V and J ends, which lost 6 bases and 0 bases, there was a span of 16 bases. The CDR3 nucleotides are TGTGCCAGCAGGGCGAGGGGGGGCCGTAGCACAGATACGCAGTATTTT. As protein: CASRARGGRSTDTQYF.

This CDR3 is CASSATGINNQPQHF. CDR3 nucleotide sequence: TGTGCCAGCAGTGCCACAGGGATAAACAATCAGCCCCAGCATTTT. The gene calls are TRBV6-1 and TRBJ1-5, with a possible D match to TRBD1 (6 bases). Germline loops: CDR1 MNHNS, CDR2 SASEGT. Trimming stripped 4 bases from V and 3 bases from J, with 13 bases between. This CDR3 region has 15 residues.

This chain connects TRBV6-1 to TRBJ2-7; 7 bases align to TRBD2. The CDR3 extends over 15 amino acids. Trimming removed 1 base from V and 0 bases from J; junction bases left unmatched: 3. From germline, CDR1 is MNHNS and CDR2 SASEGT. The CDR3 sequence: CASSEEGGSSYEQYF. The CDR3 DNA reads TGTGCCAGCAGTGAAGAGGGCGGGAGCTCCTACGAGCAGTACTTC.